These 2 T cell receptor beta chains came from one sample sequenced in a study of shared clonotypes between healthy human individuals. Some clones are missing from TCRdb's copy, which holds only in-frame ones; the method was immunoSEQ multiplex PCR. The data show about a million clones, with roughly 72% seen just once and 1.5% held by the top ten. The specimen was memory CD4+ T cells sorted from blood. The subset is: CD45RA-negative fraction. The receptor source for this set is a man younger than 35 in good health.

The chain carries TRBV6-1 and TRBJ2-5; D unclear. The ends were cut back, 3 bases at V and 8 bases at J, with 7 bases in the middle. Germline values: CDR1 MNHNS, CDR2 SASEGT. This CDR3 has 11 residues. CDR3 coding DNA: TGTGCCAGCAGTGACTCTTTAACCCAGTACTTC. It specifies CASSDSLTQYF.

This sequence joins TRBV6-6 and TRBJ1-2; TRBD1 aligns across 7 bases. The V gene's germline CDR1 is MNHNY and CDR2 SVGAGI (reference sequence). V lost 1 base and J lost 4; bases outside the gene matches: 6. This CDR3 has 15 amino acids. The CDR3 here is CASSYYGTATYGYTF. The DNA for the CDR3 is TGTGCCAGCAGTTACTATGGGACAGCGACCTATGGCTACACCTTC.